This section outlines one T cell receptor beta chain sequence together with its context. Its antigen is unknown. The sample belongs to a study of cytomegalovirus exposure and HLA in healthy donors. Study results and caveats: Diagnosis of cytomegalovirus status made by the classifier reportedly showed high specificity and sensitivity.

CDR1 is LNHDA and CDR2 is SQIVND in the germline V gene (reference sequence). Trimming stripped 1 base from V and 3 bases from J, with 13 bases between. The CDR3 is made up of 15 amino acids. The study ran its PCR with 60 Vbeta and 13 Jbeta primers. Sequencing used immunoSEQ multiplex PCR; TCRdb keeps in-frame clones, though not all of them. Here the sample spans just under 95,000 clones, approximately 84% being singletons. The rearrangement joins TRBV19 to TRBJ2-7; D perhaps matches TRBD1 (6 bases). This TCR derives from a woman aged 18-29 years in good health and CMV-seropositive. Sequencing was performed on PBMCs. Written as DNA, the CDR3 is TGTGCCAGTAGTATAGCCGCAGGGGTCGGCTACGAGCAGTACTTC. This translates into CASSIAAGVGYEQYF.